The 8 T cell receptor beta chains presented below share a single source sample, sequenced in a study of blood T cell repertoires in COVID-19. The repertoire was sequenced with immunoSEQ multiplex PCR; TCRdb's copy has only in-frame clones and lacks some. The data show approximately 68,000 clones, more than 70% seen once. Sequenced material: peripheral blood. The receptors come from a woman of 80 years or more with active or convalescent COVID-19.

The J gene is TRBJ2-7, the V gene TRBV27; unclear D gene. Germline CDR1 is MNHEY and CDR2 is SMNVEV (reference sequence). V lost 4 bases, J lost 5 bases, and 12 bases lay in between. The CDR3 has 13 residues. CDR3 coding DNA: TGTGCCAGCAGTTCGGGTAGCCCCCACGAGCAGTACTTC. Encoded protein: CASSSGSPHEQYF.

This sequence joins TRBV28 and TRBJ1-1; perhaps TRBD1 as D (5 bases). The CDR3 has 15 amino acids. Germline-derived CDR1 and CDR2 are MDHEN and SYDVKM. V was trimmed by 4 bases and J by 2 bases, leaving 14 bases between them. In DNA form, the CDR3 reads TGTGCCAGCAGTTCCGGGGGGTTTCTCAACACTGAAGCTTTCTTT. Translation gives CASSSGGFLNTEAFF.

The chain combines TRBV9 with TRBJ2-1; TRBD2 aligns across 10 bases. The CDR3 is made up of 17 amino acids. The V gene end was trimmed by 1 base and the J gene end by 2 bases; junction bases not matched to a gene: 6. Germline values: CDR1 SGDLS, CDR2 YYNGEE. CDR3 DNA: TGTGCCAGCAGCGTACGGCCAACTAGCGGGACCTACAATGAGCAGTTCTTC. Its protein is CASSVRPTSGTYNEQFF.

This CDR3 reads CASSSLQGGWYEQYF. CDR3 DNA: TGCGCCAGCAGCAGTCTACAGGGTGGGTGGTACGAGCAGTACTTC. The chain uses TRBV5-1 and TRBJ2-7; D perhaps matches TRBD1 (6 bases). CDR1 and CDR2 (germline): SGHRS, YFSETQ. V lost 4 bases and J lost 4, with 18 bases in between. This CDR3 region has 15 residues.

This clone was seen just once. This chain joins TRBV5-4 and TRBJ2-3, with 7 bases matching TRBD2. CDR3 length: 14 residues. V lost 5 bases, J lost 2 bases, and 5 bases stayed unmatched. Germline CDR1 is SGHNT and CDR2 is YYREEE (reference sequence). The CDR3: CASRSGADTDTQYF. As DNA, the CDR3 is TGTGCCAGCAGAAGCGGGGCGGACACAGATACGCAGTATTTT.

This sequence joins TRBV6-6 and TRBJ2-5; D is unresolved. This CDR3 spans 16 amino acids. Trimming removed 5 bases at V and 8 bases at J, with 24 bases between. Germline CDR1 reads MNHNY; CDR2 reads SVGAGI (reference sequence). CDR3 residues: CASSPPGVQDLGTQYF. The CDR3 nucleotides read TGTGCCAGCAGTCCCCCAGGTGTCCAAGATTTAGGAACCCAGTACTTC.

The chain carries TRBV3-1 (or the pseudogene TRBV3-2) and TRBJ2-7, with D possibly TRBD2 on 5 matching bases. V shed 0 bases and J shed 4 bases, with 13 bases lying between them. Germline CDR1 and CDR2: LGHDT and YNNKEL (reference sequence). The CDR3 extends over 15 amino acids. This chain's CDR3 is CASSQDLTGRYEQYF. The CDR3 nucleotides are TGTGCCAGCAGCCAAGATCTCACGGGAAGGTACGAGCAGTACTTC.

The chain couples TRBV3-1 (or the pseudogene TRBV3-2) to TRBJ2-1; D remains ambiguous. V was pared by 1 base and J by 7 bases, with 11 bases between. The germline CDR1 and CDR2 sequences are LGHDT and YNNKEL (reference sequence). There are 14 residues in the CDR3. The CDR3 reads CASSQGLEVNEQFF. The CDR3, as DNA: TGTGCCAGCAGCCAAGGGCTAGAGGTTAATGAGCAGTTCTTC.